This T cell receptor beta chain comes out of a study of T cell repertoires in cytomegalovirus infection. The CDR3 spans 17 residues. V dropped 5 bases and J dropped 0; count of bases not matched to a gene: 11. This clonotype was seen a few times. Its antigen is not identified. TCRdb re-derived calls from the reads in MiXCR, one entry per CDR3 protein. Here the sample spans 700,000 to 950,000 distinct CDR3 sequences, about 31% being singletons. Sequencing used cultured CD8+ T cells from PBMCs, obtained from culture after CMV antigen stimulation. The TCR originated in a human donor in good health (CMV status not recorded). Some clones in this sample may be carry-over from other donors' samples. The rearrangement uses TRBV12-3 or TRBV12-4 and TRBJ1-2, with 8 bases fitting TRBD1. The CDR3 reads CASSLSGTGTSNYGYTF. In DNA, the CDR3 is TGTGCCAGCAGTCTATCGGGGACAGGTACCTCTAACTATGGCTACACCTTC.